This T cell receptor (beta chain) was retrieved from a study of cytomegalovirus exposure and HLA in healthy donors. Points from the study as a whole: In a later analysis, donors in an Asian-associated ancestry cluster reportedly had fewer N-insertions in productive TCRs than the cohort mean. According to an earlier analysis, most TCR beta V segments yielded productive rearrangements about 87% or about 30% of the time. Within the data, a cluster of highly shared sequence variants was likely a sequencing artifact.

Sampled while nominally healthy, donors likely had unrecorded immune exposures. With respect to this clone: Its antigen is not known.

This PCR relied on a set of 60 Vbeta primers and 13 Jbeta primers. TCRdb's copy holds only in-frame clones and misses some; the assay was immunoSEQ multiplex PCR. In the table there are about 270,000 clones, roughly two thirds of which are singletons. CDR3 length: 15 amino acids. Germline V CDR1 and CDR2: LGHNT, FRNRAP. V was clipped by 0 bases and J by 8 bases, with 14 bases between them. This chain joins TRBV12-5 and TRBJ2-1, with D possibly matching TRBD1 (6 bases). The source is a female donor in good health and CMV-seronegative. The specimen was PBMCs. The CDR3 sequence: CASGLVSYRAYEQFF. The CDR3 DNA reads as TGTGCTAGTGGTTTGGTCAGCTACAGGGCATATGAGCAGTTCTTC.